This T cell receptor beta chain originates from a study of T cells in Graves' hyperthyroidism and ophthalmopathy. For the study at large: Before any treatment, at initial diagnosis, peripheral blood was collected. General observations from the study: Most clonotypes expanded in the thyroid (above 0.001) were also present in blood. It was a median about 6 months before onset that the model predicted ophthalmopathy.

This clonotype was recorded at least ten times. Antigen: not known. For ophthalmopathy patients, the Clinical Activity Score was at least 3 and the NOSPECS grade at least 4; duration was under 3 months. Researchers took RNA transcripts and amplified the TCR beta CDR3 regions from them. The HTBI primer set drove a first-round RT-PCR of the TCR CDR3. TCRdb re-analysed the multiplex PCR reads in MiXCR, keeping a single row per CDR3 protein. This repertoire shows 300,000 to 450,000 distinct CDR3 sequences, under 20% found once; its top ten account for less than 45%. Material for sequencing was blood. This receptor was identified in a man aged 18-30 years with Graves' ophthalmopathy.

Here the CDR3 DNA reads TGTGCCAGCACCAATTTCGGAGTACACACTGAAGCTTTCTTT. Residues: CASTNFGVHTEAFF. V usage is TRBV12-3 or TRBV12-4 and J usage is TRBJ1-1; D call uncertain. The V and J ends lost 7 bases and 3 bases respectively, with 15 bases between them. The CDR3 is made up of 14 amino acids.